The 25 T cell receptor beta chains below all came from one sample that was sequenced in a study of monozygotic twins with inflammatory bowel disease. With the 5' RACE reads reprocessed, TCRdb shows one record per CDR3 protein and no DNA. Its listing shows approximately 100,000 distinct CDR3 sequences. The source material was blood. Every receptor here comes from a human donor with ulcerative colitis or Crohn's disease, or a healthy co-twin of an affected twin (not recorded which).

The CDR3 loop reads CASSQLTGRPQYF. The J gene is TRBJ2-5, the V gene TRBV14; TCRdb's D gene call, TRBD1, goes unchecked for lack of DNA. Germline-derived CDR1 and CDR2 are SGHDN and FVKESK. The CDR3 has 13 residues.

The rearrangement joins TRBV4-1 to TRBJ2-2; the TRBD1 assignment by TCRdb is unverifiable without DNA. CDR3 length: 13 residues. Germline CDR1 reads MGHRA; CDR2 reads YSYEKL. CDR3 sequence reads: CASKGVNTGELFF.

This chain links TRBV7-2 with TRBJ2-3; TCRdb's D call, TRBD1, is unchecked because there is no DNA. In germline, CDR1 is SGHTA, CDR2 FQGNSA. The length of the CDR3 is 16 residues. CDR3 loop: CASSSPPARAPDTQYF.

The genes are TRBV7-2 and TRBJ2-1; the TRBD1 assignment by TCRdb is unverifiable without DNA. Germline V gives CDR1 SGHTA, CDR2 FQGNSA. The CDR3 spans 15 residues. This CDR3 is CASSLAPGELNEQFF.

The chain employs TRBV6-1 and TRBJ2-1; TCRdb's D gene call, TRBD2, goes unchecked for lack of DNA. The CDR3 loop spans 17 amino acids. Germline-derived CDR1 and CDR2 are MNHNS and SASEGT. The CDR3 spells CASSPLRSSGRANEQFF.

The chain combines TRBV9 with TRBJ2-7; TCRdb returns TRBD1, unconfirmable since there is no DNA. There are 15 residues in the CDR3. Looked up from germline, CDR1 is SGDLS and CDR2 is YYNGEE. The CDR3 sequence: CASSVEGDSYYEQYF. Looking up the rest from reference TRBV9 and TRBJ2-7 gives the full variable domain: DSGVTQTPKHLITATGQRVTLRCSPRSGDLSVYWYQQSLDQGLQFLIQYYNGEERAKGNILERFSAQQFPDLHSELNLSSLELGDSALYFCASSVEGDSYYEQYFGPGTRLTVT.

The chain employs TRBV7-8 and TRBJ1-6; with no DNA, the TCRdb D assignment of TRBD1 cannot be verified. The length of the CDR3 is 15 residues. The germline V gene has CDR1 SGHVS and CDR2 FQNEAQ. The CDR3 here is CASSIRDSFNSPLHF.

The chain joins TRBV10-3 to TRBJ1-1. The CDR3 is 13 residues long. Germline loops: CDR1 ENHRY, CDR2 SYGVKD. The CDR3 reads CAIKGGGSTEAFF.

This chain uses TRBV7-8 with TRBJ1-4; TCRdb's D call of TRBD1 is untestable without DNA. The CDR3 has 15 amino acids. The germline V gene has CDR1 SGHVS and CDR2 FQNEAQ. CDR3 protein: CASSSDRVRNEKLFF.

The chain employs TRBV5-5 and TRBJ1-5; TCRdb indicates TRBD1, and absent DNA this call remains unverified. The CDR3 totals 15 residues. Germline V lookup: CDR1 SGHKS, CDR2 YYEKEE (reference sequence). The CDR3 here is CASSSGTGGRQPQHF. Looking up the rest from reference TRBV5-5 and TRBJ1-5 gives the full variable domain: DAGVTQSPTHLIKTRGQQVTLRCSPISGHKSVSWYQQVLGQGPQFIFQYYEKEERGRGNFPDRFSARQFPNYSSELNVNALLLGDSALYLCASSSGTGGRQPQHFGDGTRLSIL.

The V and J genes are TRBV4-3 and TRBJ2-5; the TRBD1 assignment by TCRdb is unverifiable without DNA. CDR3 size: 15 residues. CDR1 is LGHNA and CDR2 is YSLEER in the germline V gene. CDR3 sequence: CASSQDDGAQETQYF.

V usage is TRBV11-2 and J usage is TRBJ1-1; the D gene TCRdb calls, TRBD1, cannot be checked with no DNA. This CDR3 has 16 amino acids. From germline, CDR1 is SGHAT and CDR2 FQNNGV. The CDR3 loop is CASSSPGTLLYTEAFF.

The chain has TRBV20-1 and TRBJ2-5; the TCRdb D gene call, TRBD2, has no DNA to confirm it. The CDR3 consists of 13 residues. Germline lookup yields CDR1 DFQATT and CDR2 SNEGSKA (reference sequence). CDR3 region: CSALTGRDETQYF.

The V gene is TRBV20-1, the J gene TRBJ2-1; TCRdb's D gene call, TRBD1, goes unchecked for lack of DNA. The CDR3 has 14 residues. Germline V gene data show CDR1 as DFQATT and CDR2 as SNEGSKA (reference sequence). The CDR3 region is CSAINPWGNNEQFF.

The chain combines TRBV12-3 or TRBV12-4 with TRBJ2-1; with no DNA, the TCRdb D assignment of TRBD2 cannot be verified. The CDR3 is made up of 15 amino acids. CDR3 sequence reads: CASSATSGTYNEQFF.

V is TRBV20-1 and J is TRBJ2-5; lacking DNA, the TRBD1 call made by TCRdb goes unchecked. Germline V gives CDR1 DFQATT, CDR2 SNEGSKA (reference sequence). This CDR3 is 12 amino acids long. The CDR3 spells CSAPDRRETQYF.

The chain links TRBV20-1 to TRBJ2-1; TCRdb outputs TRBD2, but without DNA this stays unchecked. Per the germline V gene, CDR1 is DFQATT and CDR2 is SNEGSKA (reference sequence). This CDR3 is built from 16 residues. The CDR3 here is CSARATGTRSYNEQFF.

The chain carries TRBV28 and TRBJ1-2. CDR3 length: 13 amino acids. Germline CDR1 reads MDHEN; CDR2 reads SYDVKM. This CDR3 is CASRYLENYGYTF.

V gene TRBV9 combines with J gene TRBJ2-7. The V gene's germline CDR1 is SGDLS and CDR2 YYNGEE. This CDR3 has 13 residues. The CDR3 here is CASSRGEDYEQYF.

The V gene is TRBV18, the J gene TRBJ2-7; without DNA, the TCRdb call of TRBD2 cannot be checked. This CDR3 is built from 13 residues. The germline CDR1 and CDR2 sequences are KGHSH and LQKENI. CDR3 loop: CASSPGRAYEQYF. Full variable domain (outside the CDR3, taken from reference TRBV18 and TRBJ2-7): NAGVMQNPRHLVRRRGQEARLRCSPMKGHSHVYWYRQLPEEGLKFMVYLQKENIIDESGMPKERFSAEFPKEGPSILRIQQVVRGDSAAYFCASSPGRAYEQYFGPGTRLTVT.

This chain connects TRBV24-1 to TRBJ2-2; TCRdb names TRBD1, which stays unverified in the absence of DNA. Germline V gene lookup returns CDR1 KGHDR and CDR2 SFDVKD. The CDR3 covers 15 residues. CDR3 sequence: CATSDKGHYFGELFF.

The J gene is TRBJ1-2, the V gene TRBV27; lacking DNA, the TRBD1 call made by TCRdb goes unchecked. The germline V gene has CDR1 MNHEY and CDR2 SMNVEV (reference sequence). The CDR3 is made up of 13 amino acids. The CDR3 spells CASSSGPNYGYTF.

This chain uses TRBV4-2 with TRBJ2-1; TCRdb reports TRBD2, a call that lacks DNA to check it against. Germline loops: CDR1 LGHNA, CDR2 YNFKEQ. The length of the CDR3 is 15 residues. This CDR3 is CASSQDSGSRDEQFF.

The J gene is TRBJ1-2, the V gene TRBV7-9; TCRdb indicates TRBD1, and absent DNA this call remains unverified. The CDR3 runs to 15 residues. CDR1 and CDR2 from the germline V gene are SEHNR and FQNEAQ (reference sequence). CDR3 protein: CASSRDRGHIYGYTF.

The genes are TRBV18 and TRBJ1-5; TCRdb's D call of TRBD1 is untestable without DNA. The germline CDR1 and CDR2 sequences are KGHSH and LQKENI. CDR3 size: 17 residues. The CDR3 is CASSPLKTGLSNQPQHF.